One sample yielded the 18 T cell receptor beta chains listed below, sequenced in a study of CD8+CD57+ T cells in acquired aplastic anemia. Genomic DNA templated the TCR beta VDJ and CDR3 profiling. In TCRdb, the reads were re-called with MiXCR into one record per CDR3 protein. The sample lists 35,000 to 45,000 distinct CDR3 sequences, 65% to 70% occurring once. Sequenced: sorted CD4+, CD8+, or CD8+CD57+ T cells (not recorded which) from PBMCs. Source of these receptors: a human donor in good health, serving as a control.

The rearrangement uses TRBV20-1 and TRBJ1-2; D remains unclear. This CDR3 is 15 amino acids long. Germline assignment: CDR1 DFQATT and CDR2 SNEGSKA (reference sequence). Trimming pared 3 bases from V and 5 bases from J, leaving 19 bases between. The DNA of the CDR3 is TGCAGTGCTAGCCCCCCCCACACAACGGGGTATGGCTACACCTTC. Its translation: CSASPPHTTGYGYTF.

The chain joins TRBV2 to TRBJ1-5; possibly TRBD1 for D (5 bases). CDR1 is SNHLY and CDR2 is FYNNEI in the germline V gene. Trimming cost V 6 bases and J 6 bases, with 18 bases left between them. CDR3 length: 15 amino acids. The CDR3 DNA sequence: TGTGCCAGCAGCAGCAGGGACGGCGGGGGTCAGCCCCAGCATTTT. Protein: CASSSRDGGGQPQHF.

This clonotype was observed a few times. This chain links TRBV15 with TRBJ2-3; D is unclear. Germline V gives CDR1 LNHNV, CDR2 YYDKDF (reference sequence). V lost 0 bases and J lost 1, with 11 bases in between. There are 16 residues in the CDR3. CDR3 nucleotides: TGTGCCACCAGCAGAGATCTGGGCCGTGGCACAGATACGCAGTATTTT. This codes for CATSRDLGRGTDTQYF.

This chain's CDR3 is CASSLYRSSGNTIYF. The CDR3 DNA is TGTGCCAGCAGTTTATACAGGAGCTCTGGAAACACCATATATTTT. The chain carries TRBV2 and TRBJ1-3; D perhaps matches TRBD1 (5 bases). The CDR3 runs to 15 residues. The V gene lost 5 bases and the J gene lost 0 bases, with 11 bases spanning the gap. Germline loops: CDR1 SNHLY, CDR2 FYNNEI.

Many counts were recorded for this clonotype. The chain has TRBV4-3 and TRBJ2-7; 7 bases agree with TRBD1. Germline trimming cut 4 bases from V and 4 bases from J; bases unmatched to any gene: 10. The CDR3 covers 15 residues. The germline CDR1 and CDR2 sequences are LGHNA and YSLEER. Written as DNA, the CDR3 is TGCGCCAGCAGCCCCCGACAGGGAGCTGAGTACGAGCAGTACTTC. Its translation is CASSPRQGAEYEQYF.

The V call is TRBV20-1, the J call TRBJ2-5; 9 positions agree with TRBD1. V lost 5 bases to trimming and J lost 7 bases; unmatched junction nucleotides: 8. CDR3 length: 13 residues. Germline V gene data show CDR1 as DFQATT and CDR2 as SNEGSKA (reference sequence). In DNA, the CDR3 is TGCAGTGCTCCTACAGGGGGCCGAGGGACCCAGTACTTC. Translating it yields CSAPTGGRGTQYF.

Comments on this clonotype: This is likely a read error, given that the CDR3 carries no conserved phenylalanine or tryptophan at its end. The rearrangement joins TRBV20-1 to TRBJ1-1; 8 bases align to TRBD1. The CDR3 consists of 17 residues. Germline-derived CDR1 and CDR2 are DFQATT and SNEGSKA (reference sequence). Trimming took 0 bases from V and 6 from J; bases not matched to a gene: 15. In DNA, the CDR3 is TGCAGTGCTAGAGATCTCGAGAGACAGGGGCTGGTGGCTGAAGCTTTCTCT. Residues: CSARDLERQGLVAEAFS.

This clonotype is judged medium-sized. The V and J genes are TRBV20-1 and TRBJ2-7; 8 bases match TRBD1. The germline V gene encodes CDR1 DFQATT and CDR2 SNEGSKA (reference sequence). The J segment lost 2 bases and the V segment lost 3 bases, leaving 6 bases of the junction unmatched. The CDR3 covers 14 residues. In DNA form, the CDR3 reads TGCAGTGCTAGGGACAGGGTAGGGGCCTACGAGCAGTACTTC. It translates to CSARDRVGAYEQYF.

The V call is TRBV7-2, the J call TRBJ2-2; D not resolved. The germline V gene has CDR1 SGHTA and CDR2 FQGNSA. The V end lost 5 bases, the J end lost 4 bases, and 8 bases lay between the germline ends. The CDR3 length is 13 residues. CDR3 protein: CASSRLVTGELFF. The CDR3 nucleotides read TGTGCCAGCAGCAGGCTGGTCACCGGGGAGCTGTTTTTT.

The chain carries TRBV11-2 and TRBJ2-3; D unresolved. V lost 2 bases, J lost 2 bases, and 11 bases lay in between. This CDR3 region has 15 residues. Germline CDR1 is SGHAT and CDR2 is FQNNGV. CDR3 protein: CASSLIRRDTDTQYF. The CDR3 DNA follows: TGTGCCAGCAGCTTAATTCGGCGCGACACAGATACGCAGTATTTT.

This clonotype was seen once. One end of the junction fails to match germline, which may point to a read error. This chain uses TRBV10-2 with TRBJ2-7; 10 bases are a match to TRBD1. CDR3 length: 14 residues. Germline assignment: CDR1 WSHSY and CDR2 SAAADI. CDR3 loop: CAISDGTGADEQYF. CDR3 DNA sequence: TGTGCCATCAGTGATGGGACAGGGGCCGACGAGCAGTACTTC.

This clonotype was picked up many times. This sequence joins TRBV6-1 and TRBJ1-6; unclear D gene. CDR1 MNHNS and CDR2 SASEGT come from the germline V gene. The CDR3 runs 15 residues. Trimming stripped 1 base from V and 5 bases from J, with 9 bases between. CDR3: CASSEEEGHNSPLHF. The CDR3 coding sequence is TGTGCCAGCAGTGAAGAGGAAGGGCATAATTCACCCCTCCACTTT.

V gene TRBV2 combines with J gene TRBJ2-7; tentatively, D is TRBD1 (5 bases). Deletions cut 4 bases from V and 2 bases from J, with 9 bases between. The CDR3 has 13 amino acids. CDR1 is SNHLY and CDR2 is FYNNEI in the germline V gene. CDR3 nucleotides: TGTGCCAGCAGTGTCCAGGGCCCCTACGAGCAGTACTTC. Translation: CASSVQGPYEQYF.

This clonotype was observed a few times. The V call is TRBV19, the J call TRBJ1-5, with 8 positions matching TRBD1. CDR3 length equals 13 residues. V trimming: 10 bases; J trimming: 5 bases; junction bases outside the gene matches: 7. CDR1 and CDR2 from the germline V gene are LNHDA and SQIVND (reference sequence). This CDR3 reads CATSTGDDQPQHF. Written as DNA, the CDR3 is TGTGCCACCTCGACAGGGGACGATCAGCCCCAGCATTTT.

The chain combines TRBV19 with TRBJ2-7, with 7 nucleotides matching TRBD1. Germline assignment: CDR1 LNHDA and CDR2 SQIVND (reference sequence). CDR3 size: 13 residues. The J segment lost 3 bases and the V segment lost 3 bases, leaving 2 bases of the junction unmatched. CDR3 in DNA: TGTGCCAGTAGTATCACAGGGGTCTACGAGCAGTACTTC. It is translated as CASSITGVYEQYF.

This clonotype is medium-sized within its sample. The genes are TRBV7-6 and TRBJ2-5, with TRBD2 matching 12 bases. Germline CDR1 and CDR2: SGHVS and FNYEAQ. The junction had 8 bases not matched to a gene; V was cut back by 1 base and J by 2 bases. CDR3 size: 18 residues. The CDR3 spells CASSLGPSGGVRQETQYF. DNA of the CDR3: TGTGCCAGCAGCTTAGGGCCTAGCGGGGGGGTGAGGCAAGAGACCCAGTACTTC.

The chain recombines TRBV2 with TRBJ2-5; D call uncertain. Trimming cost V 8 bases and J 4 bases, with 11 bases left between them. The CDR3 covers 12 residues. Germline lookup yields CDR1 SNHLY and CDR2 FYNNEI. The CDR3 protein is CASCRMGETQYF. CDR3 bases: TGTGCCAGCTGCCGTATGGGAGAGACCCAGTACTTC.

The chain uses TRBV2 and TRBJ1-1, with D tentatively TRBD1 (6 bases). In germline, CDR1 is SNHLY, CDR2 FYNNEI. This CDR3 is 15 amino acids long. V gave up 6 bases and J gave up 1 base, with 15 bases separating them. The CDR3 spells CASSREQGANTEAFF. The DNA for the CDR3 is TGTGCCAGCAGCAGAGAACAGGGAGCGAACACTGAAGCTTTCTTT.